The clone carrying this TCR beta chain was seen ten or more times. Its matching antigen is unknown. The data originate from a study of regulatory T cells in long-lasting Graves disease. Study results and caveats: TRBV28 was favored in persistent disease, as were TRBJ1-2 and TRBJ2-5.

Looked up from germline, CDR1 is SNHLY and CDR2 is FYNNEI. The CDR3 loop spans 11 amino acids. Trimming removed 8 bases from V and 0 bases from J, with 3 bases in between. Time point defined: newly diagnosed GD, antithyroid drugs for less than 3 months. Isolated PBMC RNA provided the starting material for the TCR library. Assembly of TCR beta libraries relied on iRepertoire HTBI primers together with Arm-PCR of CDR3 regions. TCRdb re-analysed the multiplex PCR reads in MiXCR, keeping a single row per CDR3 protein. This table holds 420,000 or so distinct CDR3 sequences, roughly 15% found once. These data were also filed under a second study, of T cells in Graves' hyperthyroidism and ophthalmopathy. That paper notes: Within blood appeared most thyroid clonotypes that had expanded above 0.001.

The receptor comes from a woman younger than 35 with Graves disease. The V and J genes are TRBV2 and TRBJ2-3, with D uncertain. Sequenced here: peripheral blood mononuclear cells (PBMCs), sampled at new diagnosis, from a patient treated with antithyroid drugs. The CDR3 DNA is TGTGCCAGCCACAGCACAGATACGCAGTATTTT. Protein sequence: CASHSTDTQYF.